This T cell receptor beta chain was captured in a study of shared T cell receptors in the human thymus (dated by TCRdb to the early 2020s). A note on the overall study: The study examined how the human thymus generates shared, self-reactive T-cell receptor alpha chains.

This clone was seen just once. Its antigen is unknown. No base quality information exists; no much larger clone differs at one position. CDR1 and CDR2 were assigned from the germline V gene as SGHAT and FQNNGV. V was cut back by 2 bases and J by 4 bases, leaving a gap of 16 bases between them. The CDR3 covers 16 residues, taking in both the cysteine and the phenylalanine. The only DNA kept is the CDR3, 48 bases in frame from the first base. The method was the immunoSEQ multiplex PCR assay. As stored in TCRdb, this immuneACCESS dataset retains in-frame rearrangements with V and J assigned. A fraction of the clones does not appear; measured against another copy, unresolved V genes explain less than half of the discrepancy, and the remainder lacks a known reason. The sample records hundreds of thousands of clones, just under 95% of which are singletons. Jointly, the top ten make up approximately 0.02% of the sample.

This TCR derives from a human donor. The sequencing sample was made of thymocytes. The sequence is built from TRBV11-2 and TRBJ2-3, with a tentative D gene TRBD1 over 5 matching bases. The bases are TGTGCCAGCAGCTTAACGAGGAATCAGGGTGCAGATACGCAGTATTTT. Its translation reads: CASSLTRNQGADTQYF.